This is a list of T cell receptor beta chains from one sample in a study of graft-versus-host responses after intestinal transplantation. The method was immunoSEQ multiplex PCR; TCRdb's version includes in-frame clones alone and lacks a portion of them. The sample consists of 99,000 or so clones, roughly 88% of them appearing once. Sequencing used PBMCs, obtained 255 days after intestinal transplant. The source of these receptors is a human patient who received an intestinal transplant, so some T cells may come from the graft donor. Both conserved end residues are part of each CDR3. D genes are given only for firm matches. Some rows mark clone size as missing; the rest say once, few, many or name a class of expanded clone.

>once|TRBV12-5|NA|13|TRBJ2-3
TGTGCTAGTGCCCTTCGGACGACAGATACGCAGTATTTT
CASALRTTDTQYF
>NA|TRBV28|NA|15|TRBJ2-5
TGTGCCAGCGATAGACAGGGAGGGGCGTGGGAGACCCAGTACTTC
CASDRQGGAWETQYF
>NA|TRBV6-6|NA|13|TRBJ1-5
TGTGCCAGCAGAAGACTGTACAATCAGCCCCAGCATTTT
CASRRLYNQPQHF
>NA|TRBV2|TRBD1|16|TRBJ2-5
TGTGCCAGCAGTGAAGCGCTTCAGGGGGCTGGGGAGACCCAGTACTTC
CASSEALQGAGETQYF
>NA|TRBV28|NA|12|TRBJ2-7
TGTGCCAGCCGAGGGGTGGTTTACGAGCAGTACTTC
CASRGVVYEQYF
>NA|TRBV13|NA|15|TRBJ1-6
TGTGCCAGCAGCTTAGGTGGGGGGCCGAATTCACCCCTCCACTTT
CASSLGGGPNSPLHF
>NA|TRBV11-2|TRBD1|14|TRBJ1-4
TGTGCCAGCAGCTTAGGAGGGGGCGCCGGAAAACTGTTTTTT
CASSLGGGAGKLFF
>once|TRBV15|NA|12|TRBJ2-1
TGTGCCACCAGCAGAGACACCAATGAGCAGTTCTTC
CATSRDTNEQFF
>NA|TRBV6-1|NA|12|TRBJ1-2
TGTGCCAGCAAACAGGGATCCTATGGCTACACCTTC
CASKQGSYGYTF
>once|TRBV2|NA|12|TRBJ2-2
TGTGCCAGCGGGGACGTCACCGGGGAGCTGTTTTTT
CASGDVTGELFF
>NA|TRBV19|TRBD1|16|TRBJ1-1
TGTGCCAGTAGTCTCCGGTGGACAGGCCCTGACACTGAAGCTTTCTTT
CASSLRWTGPDTEAFF
>few|TRBV6-5|TRBD2|15|TRBJ2-3
TGTGCCAGCAGTTACTCGCGGGGAGGGGTGGATACGCAGTATTTT
CASSYSRGGVDTQYF
>NA|TRBV6-7|TRBD2|18|TRBJ2-7
TGTGCCAGCAGCCTCCCTCAGAGCGGGAGGGCCATCGTCTACGAGCAGTACTTC
CASSLPQSGRAIVYEQYF
>NA|TRBV5-1|TRBD2|14|TRBJ2-7
TGCGCCAGCAGCTTTAGCGGGGAGTCCTACGAGCAGTACTTC
CASSFSGESYEQYF
>NA|TRBV19|TRBD2|17|TRBJ2-1
TGTGCCAGTAGTTCCCTACGACTAGCGGGGACCTACAATGAGCAGTTCTTC
CASSSLRLAGTYNEQFF
>NA|TRBV14|NA|13|TRBJ2-6
TGTGCCAGCGGGGGCTCTGGGGCCAACGTCCTGACTTTC
CASGGSGANVLTF
>NA|TRBV7-8|TRBD1|21|TRBJ2-3
TGTGCCAGCACCCCGCTCCTACCGGGACAGCCTCATCGGGGTTTTGTAGATACGCAGTATTTT
CASTPLLPGQPHRGFVDTQYF
>NA|TRBV10-3|TRBD1|22|TRBJ1-6
TGTGCCATCAGTGAGACCTTATACGGACAGGGGGCCGTTAGCTCCTATAATTCACCCCTCCACTTT
CAISETLYGQGAVSSYNSPLHF
>NA|TRBV5-4|TRBD2|15|TRBJ2-1
TGTGCCAGCAGCTTGCGCAGCGGGAGGGCCAATGAGCAGTTCTTC
CASSLRSGRANEQFF
>few|TRBV10-3|TRBD2|18|TRBJ2-2
TGTGCCATCAGTGAGTCCCTCTTAGCGGGAGGGCCTGCCGGGGAGCTGTTTTTT
CAISESLLAGGPAGELFF
>NA|TRBV4-1|TRBD1|15|TRBJ1-4
TGCGCCAGCAGCCGAATCGGACAGGGCAATGAAAAACTGTTTTTT
CASSRIGQGNEKLFF
>NA|TRBV4-1|TRBD1|15|TRBJ1-2
TGCGCCAGCAGCCAAGATGTACAGGGGAACTATGGCTACACCTTC
CASSQDVQGNYGYTF
>few|TRBV28|NA|11|TRBJ2-7
TGTGCCAGCAGGAGGTTATCCGAGCAGTACTTC
CASRRLSEQYF
>NA|TRBV6-5|NA|12|TRBJ1-1
TGTGCCAGCAGTTACTTGAACACTGAAGCTTTCTTT
CASSYLNTEAFF
>NA|TRBV2|NA|12|TRBJ2-1
TGTGCCAGCAGGGGACTCTCCCCTGAGCAGTTCTTC
CASRGLSPEQFF
>NA|TRBV4-1|NA|17|TRBJ1-3
TGCGCCAGCAGCCAAGTGGCGGTATTGGTCTCTGGAAACACCATATATTTT
CASSQVAVLVSGNTIYF
>NA|TRBV30|NA|13|TRBJ1-5
TGTGCCTGGAGTATGAGTGGCGGACAGCCCCAGCATTTT
CAWSMSGGQPQHF
>NA|TRBV15|TRBD2|16|TRBJ2-1
TGTGCCACCAGCAGAGAGGTAGCGGGGGGCTACAATGAGCAGTTCTTC
CATSREVAGGYNEQFF
>NA|TRBV4-1|NA|17|TRBJ2-3
TGCGCCAGCAGCCAAGAACGTCAAGCAGCTAGCACAGATACGCAGTATTTT
CASSQERQAASTDTQYF
>NA|TRBV5-1|NA|16|TRBJ2-1
TGCGCCAGCAGCTTGGGGCAGGTCGCCCTCTACAATGAGCAGTTCTTC
CASSLGQVALYNEQFF
>NA|TRBV30|TRBD1|13|TRBJ1-2
TGTGCCTGGGGGGACAGGAGAATCTATGGCTACACCTTC
CAWGDRRIYGYTF
>NA|TRBV7-9|TRBD1|12|TRBJ1-1
TGTGCCAGCAGCGAAGGACAGGGCGAAGCTTTCTTT
CASSEGQGEAFF
>NA|TRBV27|NA|19|TRBJ2-6
TGTGCCAGCAGTTCCCCCAGCGGCGGGGGCCACTCTGGGGCCAACGTCCTGACTTTC
CASSSPSGGGHSGANVLTF
>NA|TRBV9|NA|14|TRBJ1-1
TGTGCCAGCAGCGTAGTAGGACAGTACACTGAAGCTTTCTTT
CASSVVGQYTEAFF
>NA|TRBV5-8|NA|15|TRBJ1-5
TGTGCCAGCAGCTTGGAAGGTTTGAGCAATCAGCCCCAGCATTTT
CASSLEGLSNQPQHF
>few|TRBV11-2|TRBD2|16|TRBJ2-3
TGTGCCAGCAGCTTAGAAGGCGGGAGCTTCACAGATACGCAGTATTTT
CASSLEGGSFTDTQYF
>NA|TRBV19|TRBD1|14|TRBJ1-2
TGTGCCAGTAGTATTGTTCCAGGGGGATATGGCTACACCTTC
CASSIVPGGYGYTF
>NA|TRBV19|NA|17|TRBJ1-5
TGTGCCAGTAGTATAGTGAGCGGACAGCTTAGCAATCAGCCCCAGCATTTT
CASSIVSGQLSNQPQHF
>NA|TRBV28|NA|14|TRBJ1-2
TGTGCCAGCACGAGCAGCGTCTCCAACTATGGCTACACCTTC
CASTSSVSNYGYTF
>NA|TRBV7-9|TRBD2|15|TRBJ2-1
TGTGCCAGCAGCGCTAGCGGGAGCTCCTACAATGAGCAGTTCTTC
CASSASGSSYNEQFF
>NA|TRBV7-8|NA|14|TRBJ1-1
TGTGCCAGCAGCTTATCGGTATTTGATACTGAAGCTTTCTTT
CASSLSVFDTEAFF
>NA|TRBV4-2|TRBD2|16|TRBJ2-5
TGTGCCAGCAGCCCGACATCGACTAGCGCGGCGGAGACCCAGTACTTC
CASSPTSTSAAETQYF
>once|TRBV19|TRBD1|15|TRBJ1-5
TGTGCCAGTACGAAGGGACAGTATAGCAATCAGCCCCAGCATTTT
CASTKGQYSNQPQHF
>NA|TRBV19|NA|13|TRBJ1-6
TGTGCCACCGGGCCGGGTTATAATTCACCCCTCCACTTT
CATGPGYNSPLHF
>NA|TRBV28|TRBD2|13|TRBJ2-1
TGTGCCAGCAGCCAAGGGACTAGCAATGAGCAGTTCTTC
CASSQGTSNEQFF
>once|TRBV29-1|TRBD2|15|TRBJ2-7
TGCAGCGTTTCCCCCGGGACTAGCGCGGCGTACGAGCAGTACTTC
CSVSPGTSAAYEQYF
>NA|TRBV6-1|TRBD2|17|TRBJ2-1
TGTGCCAGCAGTGCGTACGTTACTAGCGGGGGGGACAATGAGCAGTTCTTC
CASSAYVTSGGDNEQFF